What follows is one TCR beta chain and its context. Its antigen is unidentified. TCRdb's table, derived via immunoSEQ multiplex PCR, lists solely in-frame clones and lacks some. Of some 110,000 clones in the sample, approximately 88% are singletons; the top ten hold 1.5% to 2%. The sample originates from a study of cytomegalovirus exposure and HLA in healthy donors. V lost 5 bases to trimming and J lost 0 bases, with 16 bases between them. The germline CDR1 and CDR2 sequences are LNHDA and SQIVND (reference sequence). The CDR3 spans 16 residues. The study, taken as a whole, reports: The classifier was said to identify cytomegalovirus status with high specificity and sensitivity. Overall, 164 TCR beta chains were annotated as cytomegalovirus-associated. Generally TCR sequences proved uncommon, though certain public TCRs appeared in numerous donors.

This chain joins TRBV19 and TRBJ1-2; D call uncertain. This receptor was taken from a man younger than 35 in good health and CMV-seronegative. Sequenced sample: PBMCs. The CDR3 bases are TGTGCCAGTAGTGCCTCCGGTCAGGAAGCTAACTATGGCTACACCTTC. Its protein is CASSASGQEANYGYTF. Together with reference TRBV19 and TRBJ1-2, the CDR3 gives the full variable domain: DGGITQSPKYLFRKEGQNVTLSCEQNLNHDAMYWYRQDPGQGLRLIYYSQIVNDFQKGDIAEGYSVSREKKESFPLTVTSAQKNPTAFYLCASSASGQEANYGYTFGSGTRLTVV.